This T cell receptor (beta chain) was recovered during a study of blood T cell repertoires in COVID-19. In terms of age and location, participants ranged from about 18 to 90 years and lived in under 30 US areas. Membership in each cohort depended on participant-reported clinical history. The V gene's germline CDR1 is SQVTM and CDR2 ANQGSEA. CDR3 length: 14 amino acids. V lost 6 bases and J lost 10; bases outside the gene matches: 12. This table comes from immunoSEQ multiplex PCR, and its TCRdb copy is limited to in-frame clones, with some not included. The data show approximately 150,000 clones, about 86% seen once.

The J gene is TRBJ2-4, the V gene TRBV29-1; 10 nucleotides line up with TRBD2. What was sequenced was PBMCs or T cells enriched from blood (not recorded which). This sequence was found in a middle-aged man with acute COVID-19. The CDR3 DNA follows: TGCAGCGTACGAGCCGGGACTAGCGACGAGATTCAGTACTTC. Protein product: CSVRAGTSDEIQYF. The full variable domain, in which reference TRBV29-1 and TRBJ2-4 provide the parts outside the CDR3, is SAVISQKPSRDICQRGTSLTIQCQVDSQVTMMFWYRQQPGQSLTLIATANQGSEATYESGFVIDKFPISRPNLTFSTLTVSNMSPEDSSIYLCSVRAGTSDEIQYFGAGTRLSVL.